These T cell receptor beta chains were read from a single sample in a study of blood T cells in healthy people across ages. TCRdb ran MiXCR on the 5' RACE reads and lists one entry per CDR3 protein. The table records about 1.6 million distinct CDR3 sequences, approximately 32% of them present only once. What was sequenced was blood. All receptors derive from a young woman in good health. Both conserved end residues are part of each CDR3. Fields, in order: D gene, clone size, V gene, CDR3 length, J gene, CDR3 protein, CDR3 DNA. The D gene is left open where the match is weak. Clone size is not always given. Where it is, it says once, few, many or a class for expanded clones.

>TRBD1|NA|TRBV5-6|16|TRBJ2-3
CASSSRRTGATDTQYF
TGTGCCAGCAGCTCACGCCGGACAGGGGCCACAGATACGCAGTATTTT
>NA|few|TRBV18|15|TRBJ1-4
CASSQRPTTNEKLFF
TGTGCCAGCTCACAGCGGCCGACTACTAATGAAAAACTGTTTTTT
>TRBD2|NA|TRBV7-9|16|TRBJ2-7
CASSSPSGRAGYEQYF
TGTGCCAGCAGCTCCCCTAGCGGGAGGGCCGGCTACGAGCAGTACTTC
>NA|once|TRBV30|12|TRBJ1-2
CAWSVKGHGYTF
TGTGCCTGGAGTGTGAAGGGCCATGGCTACACCTTC
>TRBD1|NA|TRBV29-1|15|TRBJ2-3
CSAEGLTGLSDTQYF
TGCAGCGCTGAGGGTTTGACAGGGTTATCCGATACGCAGTATTTT
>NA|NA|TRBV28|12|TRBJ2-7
CASRGSGYEQYF
TGTGCCAGCAGGGGGTCGGGGTACGAGCAGTACTTC
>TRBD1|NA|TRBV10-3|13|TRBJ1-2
CAIKGTGGEGYTF
TGTGCCATCAAAGGGACAGGGGGTGAAGGCTACACCTTC
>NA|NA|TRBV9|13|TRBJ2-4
CASGGRGIYKQYF
TGTGCCAGCGGCGGAAGGGGGATCTACAAGCAGTACTTC
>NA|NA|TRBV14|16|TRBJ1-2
CASSQEFDAGLGGYTF
TGTGCCAGCAGCCAAGAATTCGACGCAGGCCTGGGTGGCTACACCTTC
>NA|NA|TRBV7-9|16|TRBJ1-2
CASSSTAVTAPYGYTF
TGTGCCAGCAGCTCCACCGCCGTGACAGCCCCATATGGCTACACCTTC
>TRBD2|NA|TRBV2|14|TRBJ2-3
CASNMRGIADTQYF
TGTGCCAGCAACATGCGGGGGATAGCAGATACGCAGTATTTT
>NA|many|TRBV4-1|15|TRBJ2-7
CASSQPTTGSYEQYF
TGCGCCAGCAGCCAACCAACGACAGGCTCCTACGAGCAGTACTTC
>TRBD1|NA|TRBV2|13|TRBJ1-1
CASRADRDTEAFF
TGTGCCAGCAGAGCCGACAGGGACACTGAAGCTTTCTTT
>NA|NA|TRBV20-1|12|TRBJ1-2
CSAGDPGKGYTF
TGCAGTGCTGGGGACCCCGGAAAGGGCTACACCTTC
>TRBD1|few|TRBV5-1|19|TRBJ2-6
CASSLAGTGTYSGANVLTF
TGCGCCAGCAGCTTGGCAGGGACAGGGACTTACTCTGGGGCCAACGTCCTGACTTTC
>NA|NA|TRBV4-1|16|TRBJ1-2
CASSQAQGLTNYGYTF
TGCGCCAGCAGCCAAGCACAAGGCCTCACTAACTATGGCTACACCTTC
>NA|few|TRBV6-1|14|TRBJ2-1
CASSKRWERDEQFF
TGTGCCAGCAGCAAAAGGTGGGAGAGAGATGAGCAGTTCTTC
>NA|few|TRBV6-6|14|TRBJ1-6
CASSQTKEHSPLHF
TGTGCCAGCAGCCAAACAAAGGAGCATTCACCCCTCCACTTT
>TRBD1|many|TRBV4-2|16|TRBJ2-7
CASSQAVGQQSYEQYF
TGTGCCAGCAGCCAAGCAGTGGGACAGCAGAGCTACGAGCAGTACTTC
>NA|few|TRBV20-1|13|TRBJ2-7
CSARDLYNYEQYF
TGCAGTGCTAGAGATCTCTACAATTATGAGCAGTACTTC
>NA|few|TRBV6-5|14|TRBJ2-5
CASSYSAGVETQYF
TGTGCCAGCAGTTACTCAGCAGGGGTAGAGACCCAGTACTTC
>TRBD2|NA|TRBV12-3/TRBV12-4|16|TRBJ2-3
CASSRSGGFGTDTQYF
TGTGCCAGCAGTCGTAGCGGGGGCTTTGGGACAGATACGCAGTATTTT
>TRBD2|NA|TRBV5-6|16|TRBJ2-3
CASSFGSGGAPDTQYF
TGTGCCAGCAGCTTCGGGAGCGGGGGGGCCCCAGATACGCAGTATTTT
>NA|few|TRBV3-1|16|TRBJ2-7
CASSRTSGSYSYEQYF
TGTGCCAGCAGCCGGACAAGCGGGTCCTATTCCTACGAGCAGTACTTC
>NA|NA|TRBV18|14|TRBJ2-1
CASSPQGHPAEQFF
TGTGCCAGCTCACCACAGGGGCACCCCGCGGAGCAGTTCTTC
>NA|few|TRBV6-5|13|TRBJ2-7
CASSRGQAGRQYF
TGTGCCAGCAGTCGCGGCCAGGCCGGGAGGCAGTACTTC
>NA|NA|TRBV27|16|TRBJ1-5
CASSFLGLGSQWPQHF
TGTGCCAGCAGTTTTTTAGGGCTGGGCAGTCAGTGGCCCCAGCATTTT
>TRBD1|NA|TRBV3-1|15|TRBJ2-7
CASSQASGQVYEQYF
TGTGCCAGCAGCCAAGCTTCGGGACAGGTCTACGAGCAGTACTTC
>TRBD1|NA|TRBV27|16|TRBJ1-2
CASRDRDRGLDYGYTF
TGTGCCAGCAGAGACCGGGACAGGGGGTTGGACTATGGCTACACCTTC